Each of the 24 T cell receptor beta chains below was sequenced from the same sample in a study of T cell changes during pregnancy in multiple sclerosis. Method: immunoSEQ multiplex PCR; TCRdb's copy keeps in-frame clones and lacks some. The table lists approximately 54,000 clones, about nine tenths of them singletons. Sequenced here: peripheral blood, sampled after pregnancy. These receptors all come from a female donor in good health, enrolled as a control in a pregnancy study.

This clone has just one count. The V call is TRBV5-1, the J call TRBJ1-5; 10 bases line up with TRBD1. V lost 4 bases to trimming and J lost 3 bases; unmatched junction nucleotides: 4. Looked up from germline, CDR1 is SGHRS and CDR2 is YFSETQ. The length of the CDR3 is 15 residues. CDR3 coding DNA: TGCGCCAGCAGCCGGGACAGGGGCGCCAATCAGCCCCAGCATTTT. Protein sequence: CASSRDRGANQPQHF.

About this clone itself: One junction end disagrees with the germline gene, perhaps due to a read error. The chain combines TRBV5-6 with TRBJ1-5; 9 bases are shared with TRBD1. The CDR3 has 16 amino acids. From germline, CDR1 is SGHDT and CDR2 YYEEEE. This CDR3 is CASSLGGTGSSQPQHF. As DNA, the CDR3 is TGTGCCAGCAGCTTGGGTGGGACAGGGAGCAGTCAGCCCCAGCATTTT.

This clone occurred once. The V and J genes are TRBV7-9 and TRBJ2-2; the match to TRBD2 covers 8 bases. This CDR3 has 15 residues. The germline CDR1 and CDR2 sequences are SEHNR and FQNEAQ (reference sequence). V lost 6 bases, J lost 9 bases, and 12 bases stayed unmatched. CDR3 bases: TGTGCCAGCAGGGTCGGTACTAGCGGTACCCGGGAGCTGTTTTTT. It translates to CASRVGTSGTRELFF.

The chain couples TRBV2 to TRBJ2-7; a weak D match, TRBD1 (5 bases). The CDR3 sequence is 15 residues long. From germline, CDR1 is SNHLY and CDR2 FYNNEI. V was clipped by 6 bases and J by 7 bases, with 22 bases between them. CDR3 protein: CASSRSTEATREQYF. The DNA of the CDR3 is TGTGCCAGCAGCAGATCGACAGAGGCCACGAGGGAGCAGTACTTC.

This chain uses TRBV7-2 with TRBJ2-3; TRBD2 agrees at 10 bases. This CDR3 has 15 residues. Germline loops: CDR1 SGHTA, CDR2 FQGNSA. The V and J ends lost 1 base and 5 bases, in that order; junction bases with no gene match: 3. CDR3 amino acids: CASSLGASGGDTQYF. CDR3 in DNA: TGTGCCAGCAGCTTAGGGGCTAGCGGGGGAGATACGCAGTATTTT.

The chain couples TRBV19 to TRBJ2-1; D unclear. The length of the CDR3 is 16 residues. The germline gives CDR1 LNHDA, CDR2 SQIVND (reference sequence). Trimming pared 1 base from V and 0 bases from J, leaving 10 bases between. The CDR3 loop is CASSIVHSNSYNEQFF. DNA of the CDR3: TGTGCCAGTAGTATAGTACATAGCAACTCCTACAATGAGCAGTTCTTC.

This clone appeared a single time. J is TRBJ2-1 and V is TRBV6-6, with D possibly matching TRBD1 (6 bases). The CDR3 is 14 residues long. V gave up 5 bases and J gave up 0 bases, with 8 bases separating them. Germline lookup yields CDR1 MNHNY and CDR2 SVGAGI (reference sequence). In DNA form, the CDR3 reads TGTGCCAGCAGTACAGGGATCTCCTACAATGAGCAGTTCTTC. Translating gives CASSTGISYNEQFF.

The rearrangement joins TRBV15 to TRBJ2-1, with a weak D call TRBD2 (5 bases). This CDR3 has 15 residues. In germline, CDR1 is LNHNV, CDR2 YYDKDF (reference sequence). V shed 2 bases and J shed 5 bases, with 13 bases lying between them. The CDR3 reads CATSRYPGENNEQFF. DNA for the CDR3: TGTGCCACCAGCAGATATCCCGGGGAGAACAATGAGCAGTTCTTC.

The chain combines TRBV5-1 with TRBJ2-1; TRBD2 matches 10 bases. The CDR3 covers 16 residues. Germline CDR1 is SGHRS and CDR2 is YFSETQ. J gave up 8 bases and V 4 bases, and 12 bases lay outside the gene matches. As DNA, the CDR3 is TGCGCCAGCAGCCGCACGACTAGCGGGTTAGGCGATGAGCAGTTCTTC. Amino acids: CASSRTTSGLGDEQFF. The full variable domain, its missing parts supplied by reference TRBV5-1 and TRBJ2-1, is KAGVTQTPRYLIKTRGQQVTLSCSPISGHRSVSWYQQTPGQGLQFLFEYFSETQRNKGNFPGRFSGRQFSNSRSEMNVSTLELGDSALYLCASSRTTSGLGDEQFFGPGTRLTVL.

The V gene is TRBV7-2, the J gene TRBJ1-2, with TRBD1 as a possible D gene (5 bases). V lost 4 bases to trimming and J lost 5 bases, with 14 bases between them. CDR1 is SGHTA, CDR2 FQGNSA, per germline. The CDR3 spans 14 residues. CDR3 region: CASSSRTGIYGYTF. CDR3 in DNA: TGTGCCAGCAGCTCGCGCACAGGCATTTATGGCTACACCTTC.

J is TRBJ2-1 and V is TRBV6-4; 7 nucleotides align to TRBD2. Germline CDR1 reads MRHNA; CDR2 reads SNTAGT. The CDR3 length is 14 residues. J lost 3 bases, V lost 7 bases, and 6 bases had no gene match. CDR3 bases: TGTGCCAGCACTGGGGCGGGGGACTACAATGAGCAGTTCTTC. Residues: CASTGAGDYNEQFF.

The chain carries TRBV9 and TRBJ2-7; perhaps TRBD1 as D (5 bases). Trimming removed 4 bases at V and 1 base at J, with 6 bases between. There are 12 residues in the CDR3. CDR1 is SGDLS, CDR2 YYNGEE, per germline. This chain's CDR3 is CASSPGSYEQYF. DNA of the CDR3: TGTGCCAGCAGCCCAGGGTCCTACGAGCAGTACTTC.

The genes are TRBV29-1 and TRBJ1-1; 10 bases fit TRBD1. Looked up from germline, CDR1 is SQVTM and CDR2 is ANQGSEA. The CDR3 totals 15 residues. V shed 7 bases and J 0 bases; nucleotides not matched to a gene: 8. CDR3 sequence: CSGRTGGSVNTEAFF. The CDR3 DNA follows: TGCAGCGGGAGGACAGGGGGATCGGTGAACACTGAAGCTTTCTTT.

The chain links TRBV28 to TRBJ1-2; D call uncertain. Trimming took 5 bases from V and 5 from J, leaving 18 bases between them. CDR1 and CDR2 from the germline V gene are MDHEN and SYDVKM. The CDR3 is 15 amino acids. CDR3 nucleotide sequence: TGTGCCAGCAGTCGCTGGGCCGTGGATGGGTATGGCTACACCTTC. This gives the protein CASSRWAVDGYGYTF.

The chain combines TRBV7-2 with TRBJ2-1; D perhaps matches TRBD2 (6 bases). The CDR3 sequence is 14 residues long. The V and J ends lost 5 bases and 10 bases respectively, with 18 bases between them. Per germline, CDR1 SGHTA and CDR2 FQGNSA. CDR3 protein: CASSQTGTAREQFF. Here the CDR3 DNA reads TGTGCCAGCAGCCAGACCGGGACTGCCAGGGAGCAGTTCTTC.

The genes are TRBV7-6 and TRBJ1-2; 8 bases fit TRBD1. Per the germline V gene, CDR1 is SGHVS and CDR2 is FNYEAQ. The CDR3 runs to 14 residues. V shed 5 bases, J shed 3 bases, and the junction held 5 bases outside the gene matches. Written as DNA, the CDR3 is TGTGCCAGCAGCCCGATGGACAGGGACTATGGCTACACCTTC. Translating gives CASSPMDRDYGYTF.

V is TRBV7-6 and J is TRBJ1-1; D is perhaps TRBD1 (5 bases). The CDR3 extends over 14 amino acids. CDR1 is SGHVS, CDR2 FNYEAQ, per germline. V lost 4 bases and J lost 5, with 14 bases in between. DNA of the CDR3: TGTGCCAGCAGCTACACGTTTGGGGGGACTGAAGCTTTCTTT. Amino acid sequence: CASSYTFGGTEAFF.

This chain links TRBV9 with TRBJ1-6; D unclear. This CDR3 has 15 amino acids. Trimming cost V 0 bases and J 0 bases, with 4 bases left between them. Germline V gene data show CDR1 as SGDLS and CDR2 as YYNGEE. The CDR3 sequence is CASSVVSSYNSPLHF. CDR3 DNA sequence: TGTGCCAGCAGCGTAGTCAGCTCCTATAATTCACCCCTCCACTTT.

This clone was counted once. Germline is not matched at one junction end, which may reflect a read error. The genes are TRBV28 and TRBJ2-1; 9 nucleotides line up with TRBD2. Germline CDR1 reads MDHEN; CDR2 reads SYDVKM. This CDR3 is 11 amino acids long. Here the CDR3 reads CASSFGGRGIF. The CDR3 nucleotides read TGTGCCAGCAGTTTTGGCGGGAGGGGGATCTTC.

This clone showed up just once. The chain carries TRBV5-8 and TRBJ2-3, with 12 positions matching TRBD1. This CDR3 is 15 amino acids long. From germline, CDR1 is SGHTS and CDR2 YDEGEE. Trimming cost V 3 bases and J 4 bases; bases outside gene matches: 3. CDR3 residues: CASSSGTGGPDTQYF. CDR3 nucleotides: TGTGCCAGCAGCTCCGGGACAGGGGGCCCAGATACGCAGTATTTT.

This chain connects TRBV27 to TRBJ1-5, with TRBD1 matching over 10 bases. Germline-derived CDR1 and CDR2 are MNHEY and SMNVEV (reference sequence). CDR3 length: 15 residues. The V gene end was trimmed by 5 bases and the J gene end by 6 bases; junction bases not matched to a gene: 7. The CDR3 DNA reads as TGTGCCAGCAGTAAAGACAGGGGGCAGGGTCAGCCCCAGCATTTT. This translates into CASSKDRGQGQPQHF.

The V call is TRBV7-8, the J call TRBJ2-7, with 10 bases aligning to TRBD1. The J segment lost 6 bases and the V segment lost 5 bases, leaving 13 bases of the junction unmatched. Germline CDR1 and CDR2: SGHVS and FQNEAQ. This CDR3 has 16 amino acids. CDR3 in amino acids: CASSPRSGQGPVEQYF. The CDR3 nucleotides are TGTGCCAGCAGCCCCCGGTCGGGACAGGGGCCCGTCGAGCAGTACTTC.

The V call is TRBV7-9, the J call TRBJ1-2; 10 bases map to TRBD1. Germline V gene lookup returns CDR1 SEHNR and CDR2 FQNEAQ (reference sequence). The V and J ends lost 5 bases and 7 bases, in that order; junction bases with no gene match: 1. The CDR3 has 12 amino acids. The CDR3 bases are TGTGCCAGCAGCGGGACAGGGGTTGGCTACACCTTC. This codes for CASSGTGVGYTF.

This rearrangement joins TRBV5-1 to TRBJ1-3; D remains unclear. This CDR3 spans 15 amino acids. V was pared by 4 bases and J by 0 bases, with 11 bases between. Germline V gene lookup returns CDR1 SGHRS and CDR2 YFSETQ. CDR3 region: CASSPGRDSGNTIYF. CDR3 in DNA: TGCGCCAGCAGCCCTGGACGGGACTCTGGAAACACCATATATTTT.